Below, 9 T cell receptor beta chains from the same sample are listed, as sequenced in a study of early T cells in non-severe SARS-CoV-2 infection. TCRdb independently ran MiXCR on the 5' RACE reads; one entry per CDR3 protein. The sample has 35,000 to 55,000 distinct CDR3 sequences; under 30% are singletons. The sample consisted of whole blood, taken at baseline. The receptors were sampled from an adult who was a healthcare worker with PCR-confirmed SARS-CoV-2 infection or an uninfected control (not recorded which).

This clonotype was observed a handful of times. The rearrangement uses TRBV7-2 and TRBJ1-4; no definite D call. This CDR3 has 15 amino acids. From germline, CDR1 is SGHTA and CDR2 FQGNSA. Trimming stripped 3 bases from V and 6 bases from J, with 14 bases between. The CDR3 is CASSLPGEPHEKLFF. The CDR3 nucleotides are TGTGCCAGCAGCTTGCCCGGGGAACCGCATGAAAAACTGTTTTTT.

The chain joins TRBV6-2 or TRBV6-3 to TRBJ2-7; a weak D match, TRBD1 (7 bases). Germline assignment: CDR1 MNHEY and CDR2 SVGEGT. The CDR3 length is 16 residues. Trimming pared 0 bases from V and 2 bases from J, leaving 14 bases between. The DNA of the CDR3 is TGTGCCAGCAGTTACTCGCGGGGCAGGGGGACCTACGAGCAGTACTTC. Residues: CASSYSRGRGTYEQYF.

In this sample, this clonotype turned up a few times. The J gene is TRBJ1-1, the V gene TRBV12-3 or TRBV12-4, with TRBD1 matching over 9 bases. V trimming: 7 bases; J trimming: 3 bases; junction bases outside the gene matches: 6. CDR3 length equals 14 residues. CDR3: CASNHRGLHTEAFF. The DNA for the CDR3 is TGTGCCAGCAACCACAGGGGGCTTCACACTGAAGCTTTCTTT.

This clonotype has a count of ten or more. The chain employs TRBV2 and TRBJ2-1, with a possible D match to TRBD1 (6 bases). This CDR3 is 16 amino acids long. V was pared by 1 base and J by 9 bases, with 19 bases between. CDR1 and CDR2 (germline): SNHLY, FYNNEI. The DNA for the CDR3 is TGTGCCAGCAGTGAAGAACAGACAGGAAGCATGAGTGAGCAGTTCTTC. Its protein is CASSEEQTGSMSEQFF.

CDR3 DNA: TGCAGTGCTCCTGCCGGGACTAGCTCCTACGAGCAGTACTTC. Protein: CSAPAGTSSYEQYF. The rearrangement joins TRBV20-1 to TRBJ2-7, with TRBD2 matching over 8 bases. Germline V CDR1 and CDR2: DFQATT, SNEGSKA (reference sequence). This CDR3 is built from 14 residues. J gave up 0 bases and V 5 bases, and 6 bases lay outside the gene matches.

The chain has TRBV11-2 and TRBJ2-5; the match to TRBD1 covers 9 bases. From germline, CDR1 is SGHAT and CDR2 FQNNGV. After removal of 1 base from V and 5 bases from J, the junction contained 5 bases not matched to a gene. The CDR3 spans 15 residues. This CDR3 reads CASSLAPDRGETQYF. The CDR3 DNA reads TGTGCCAGCAGCTTAGCCCCGGACAGGGGTGAGACCCAGTACTTC.

CDR3 residues: CASSPAGQGLSYEQYF. The CDR3 DNA follows: TGTGCCAGCAGCCCTGCGGGACAGGGGCTCTCCTACGAGCAGTACTTC. The J gene is TRBJ2-7, the V gene TRBV7-9, with 10 bases that match TRBD1. This CDR3 comprises 16 residues. In germline, CDR1 is SEHNR, CDR2 FQNEAQ (reference sequence). V gave up 5 bases and J gave up 0 bases; unmatched junction bases: 7.

CDR3 residues: CASSPFQGLPTDTQYF. CDR3 in DNA: TGTGCCAGCAGCCCCTTTCAGGGACTGCCTACAGATACGCAGTATTTT. The genes are TRBV14 and TRBJ2-3, with D possibly being TRBD2 (6 bases). V dropped 4 bases and J dropped 3 bases, with 17 bases sitting between them. Germline CDR1 is SGHDN and CDR2 is FVKESK. The CDR3 totals 16 residues. The variable domain in full, with the rest retrieved from reference TRBV14 and TRBJ2-3, is EAGVTQFPSHSVIEKGQTVTLRCDPISGHDNLYWYRRVMGKEIKFLLHFVKESKQDESGMPNNRFLAERTGGTYSTLKVQPAELEDSGVYFCASSPFQGLPTDTQYFGPGTRLTVL.

The chain carries TRBV5-6 and TRBJ2-1, with 7 bases that match TRBD1. Germline CDR1 and CDR2: SGHDT and YYEEEE. The length of the CDR3 is 15 residues. With 3 bases clipped from V and 8 bases from J, the junction kept 11 bases outside the gene matches. In DNA form, the CDR3 reads TGTGCCAGCAGCTCTTCCGGGACAGCTTTCGATGAGCAGTTCTTC. Its protein product is CASSSSGTAFDEQFF.